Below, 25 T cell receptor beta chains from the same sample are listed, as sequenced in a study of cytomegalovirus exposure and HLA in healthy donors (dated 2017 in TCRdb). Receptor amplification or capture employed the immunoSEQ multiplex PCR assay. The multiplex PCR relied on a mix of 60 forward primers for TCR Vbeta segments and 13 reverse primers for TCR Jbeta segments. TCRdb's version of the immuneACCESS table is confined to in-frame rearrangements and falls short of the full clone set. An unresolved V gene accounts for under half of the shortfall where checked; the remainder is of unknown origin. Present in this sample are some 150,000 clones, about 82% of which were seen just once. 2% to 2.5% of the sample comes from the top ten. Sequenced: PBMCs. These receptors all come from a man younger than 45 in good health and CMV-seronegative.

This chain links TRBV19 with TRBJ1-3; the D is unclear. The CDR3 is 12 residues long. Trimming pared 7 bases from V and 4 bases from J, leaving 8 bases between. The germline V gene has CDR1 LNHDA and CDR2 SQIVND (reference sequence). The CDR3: CASTFGGNTIYF. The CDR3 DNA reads TGTGCCAGTACCTTCGGGGGAAACACCATATATTTT.

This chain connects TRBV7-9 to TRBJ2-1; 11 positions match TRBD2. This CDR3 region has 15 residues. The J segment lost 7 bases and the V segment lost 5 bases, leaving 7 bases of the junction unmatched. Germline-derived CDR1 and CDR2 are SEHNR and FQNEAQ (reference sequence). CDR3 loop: CASSRGTSGDNEQFF. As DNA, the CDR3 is TGTGCCAGCAGCCGTGGGACTAGCGGAGATAATGAGCAGTTCTTC. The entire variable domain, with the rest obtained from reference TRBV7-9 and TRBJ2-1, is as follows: DTGVSQNPRHKITKRGQNVTFRCDPISEHNRLYWYRQTLGQGPEFLTYFQNEAQLEKSRLLSDRFSAERPKGSFSTLEIQRTEQGDSAMYLCASSRGTSGDNEQFFGPGTRLTVL.

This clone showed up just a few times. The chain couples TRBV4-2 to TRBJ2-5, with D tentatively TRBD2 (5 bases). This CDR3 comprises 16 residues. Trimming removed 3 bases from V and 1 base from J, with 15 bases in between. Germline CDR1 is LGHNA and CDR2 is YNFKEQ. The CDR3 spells CASSHDLGRVQETQYF. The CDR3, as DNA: TGTGCCAGCAGCCACGACCTTGGGAGAGTCCAAGAGACCCAGTACTTC.

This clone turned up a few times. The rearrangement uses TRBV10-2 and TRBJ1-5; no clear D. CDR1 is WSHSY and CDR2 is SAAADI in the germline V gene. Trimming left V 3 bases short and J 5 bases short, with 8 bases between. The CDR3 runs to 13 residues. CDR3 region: CASSDGHHQPQHF. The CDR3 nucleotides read TGCGCCAGCAGTGACGGTCATCATCAGCCCCAGCATTTT.

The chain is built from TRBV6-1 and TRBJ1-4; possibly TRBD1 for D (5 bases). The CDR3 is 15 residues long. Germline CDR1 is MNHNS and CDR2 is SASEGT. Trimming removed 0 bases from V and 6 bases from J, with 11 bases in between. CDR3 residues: CASSEAGGLDEKLFF. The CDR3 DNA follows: TGTGCCAGCAGTGAAGCGGGGGGGTTGGATGAAAAACTGTTTTTT.

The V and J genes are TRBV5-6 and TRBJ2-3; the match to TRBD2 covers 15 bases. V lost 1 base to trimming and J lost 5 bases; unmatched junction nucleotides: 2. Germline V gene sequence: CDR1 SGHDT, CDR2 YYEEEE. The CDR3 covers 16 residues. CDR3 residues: CASSLRTSGRVDTQYF. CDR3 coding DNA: TGTGCCAGCAGCTTGAGGACTAGCGGGAGGGTAGATACGCAGTATTTT. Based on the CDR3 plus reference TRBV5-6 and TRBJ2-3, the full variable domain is DAGVTQSPTHLIKTRGQQVTLRCSPKSGHDTVSWYQQALGQGPQFIFQYYEEEERQRGNFPDRFSGHQFPNYSSELNVNALLLGDSALYLCASSLRTSGRVDTQYFGPGTRLTVL.

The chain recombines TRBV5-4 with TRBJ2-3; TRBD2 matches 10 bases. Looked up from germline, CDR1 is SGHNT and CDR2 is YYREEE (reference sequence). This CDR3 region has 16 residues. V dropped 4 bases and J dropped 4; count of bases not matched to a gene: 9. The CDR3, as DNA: TGTGCCAGCAGCCTGCGGAGTAGCGGGAGGTCAGATACGCAGTATTTT. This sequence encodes CASSLRSSGRSDTQYF.

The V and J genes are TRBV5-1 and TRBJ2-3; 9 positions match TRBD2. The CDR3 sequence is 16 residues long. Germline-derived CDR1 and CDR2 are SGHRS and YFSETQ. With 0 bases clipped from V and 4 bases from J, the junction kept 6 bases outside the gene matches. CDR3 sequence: CASSLGAGGAADTQYF. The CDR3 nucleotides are TGCGCCAGCAGCTTGGGAGCGGGAGGTGCAGCAGATACGCAGTATTTT.

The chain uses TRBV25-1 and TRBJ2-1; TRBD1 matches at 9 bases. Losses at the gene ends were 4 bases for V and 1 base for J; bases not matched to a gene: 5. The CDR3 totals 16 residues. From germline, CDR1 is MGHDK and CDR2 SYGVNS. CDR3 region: CASSVPGTGSYNEQFF. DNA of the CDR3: TGTGCCAGCAGTGTCCCCGGGACAGGGTCCTACAATGAGCAGTTCTTC.

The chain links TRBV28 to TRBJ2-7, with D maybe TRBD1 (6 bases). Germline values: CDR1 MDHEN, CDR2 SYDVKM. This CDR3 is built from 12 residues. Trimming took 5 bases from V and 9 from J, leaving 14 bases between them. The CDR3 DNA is TGTGCCAGCAGTGTACAGGGTCGCGCGCAGTACTTC. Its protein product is CASSVQGRAQYF.

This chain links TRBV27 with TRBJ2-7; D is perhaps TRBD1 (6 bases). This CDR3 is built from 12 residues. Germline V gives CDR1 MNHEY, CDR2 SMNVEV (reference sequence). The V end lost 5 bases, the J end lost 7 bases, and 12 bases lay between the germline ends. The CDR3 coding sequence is TGTGCCAGCAGTCCCCTTGACAGGGAGCAGTACTTC. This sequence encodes CASSPLDREQYF.

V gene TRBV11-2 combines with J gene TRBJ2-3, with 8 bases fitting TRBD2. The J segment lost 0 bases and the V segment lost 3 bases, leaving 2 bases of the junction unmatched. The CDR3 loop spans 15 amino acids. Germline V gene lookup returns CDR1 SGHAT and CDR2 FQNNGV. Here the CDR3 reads CASSFGGRSTDTQYF. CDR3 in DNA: TGTGCCAGCAGCTTTGGCGGGAGGAGCACAGATACGCAGTATTTT.

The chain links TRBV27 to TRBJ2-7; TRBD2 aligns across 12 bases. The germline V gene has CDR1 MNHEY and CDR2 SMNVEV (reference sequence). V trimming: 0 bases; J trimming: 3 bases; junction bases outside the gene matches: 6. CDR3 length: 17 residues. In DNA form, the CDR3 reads TGTGCCAGCAGTTTATCCCCCGTGACTAGCGGGAGCTACGAGCAGTACTTC. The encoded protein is CASSLSPVTSGSYEQYF.

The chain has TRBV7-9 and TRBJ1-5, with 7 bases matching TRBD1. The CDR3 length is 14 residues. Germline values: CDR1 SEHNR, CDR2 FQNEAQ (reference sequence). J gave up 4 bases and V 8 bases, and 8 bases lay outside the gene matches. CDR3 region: CASRPQGRNQPQHF. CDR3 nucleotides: TGTGCCAGCCGTCCACAGGGGAGGAATCAGCCCCAGCATTTT.

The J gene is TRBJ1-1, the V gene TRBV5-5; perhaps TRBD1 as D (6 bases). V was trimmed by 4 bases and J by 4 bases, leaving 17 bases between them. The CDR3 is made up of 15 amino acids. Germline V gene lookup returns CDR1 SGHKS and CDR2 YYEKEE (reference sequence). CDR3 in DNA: TGTGCCAGCAGCGGTCCGGGGGCGGGGGGCACTGAAGCTTTCTTT. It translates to CASSGPGAGGTEAFF.

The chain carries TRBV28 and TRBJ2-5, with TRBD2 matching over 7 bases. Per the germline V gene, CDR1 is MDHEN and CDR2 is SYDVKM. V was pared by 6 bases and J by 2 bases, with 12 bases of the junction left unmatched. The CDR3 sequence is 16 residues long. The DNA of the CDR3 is TGTGCCAGCAGCTTAGCCGGGGCAGCGGGACAAGAGACCCAGTACTTC. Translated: CASSLAGAAGQETQYF.

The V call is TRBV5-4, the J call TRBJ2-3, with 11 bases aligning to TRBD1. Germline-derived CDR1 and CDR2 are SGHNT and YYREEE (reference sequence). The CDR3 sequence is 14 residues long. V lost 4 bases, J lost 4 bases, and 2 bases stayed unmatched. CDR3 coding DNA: TGTGCCAGCAGCGGGGACAGGGGGTCAGATACGCAGTATTTT. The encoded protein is CASSGDRGSDTQYF.

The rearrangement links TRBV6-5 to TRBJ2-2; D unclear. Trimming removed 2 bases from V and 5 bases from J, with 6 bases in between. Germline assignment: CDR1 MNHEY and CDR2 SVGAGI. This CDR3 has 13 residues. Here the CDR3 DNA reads TGTGCCAGCAGTTACGTGCGTACCGGGGAGCTGTTTTTT. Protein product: CASSYVRTGELFF.

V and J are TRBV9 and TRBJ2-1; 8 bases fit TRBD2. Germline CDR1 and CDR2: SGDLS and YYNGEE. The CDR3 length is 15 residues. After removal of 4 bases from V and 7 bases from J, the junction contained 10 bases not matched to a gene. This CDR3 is CASSQLAGIYNEQFF. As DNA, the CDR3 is TGTGCCAGCAGCCAGTTAGCGGGGATATATAATGAGCAGTTCTTC. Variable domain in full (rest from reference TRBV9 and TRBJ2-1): DSGVTQTPKHLITATGQRVTLRCSPRSGDLSVYWYQQSLDQGLQFLIQYYNGEERAKGNILERFSAQQFPDLHSELNLSSLELGDSALYFCASSQLAGIYNEQFFGPGTRLTVL.

This CDR3 is CASSSRGGALTYEQYF. The DNA for the CDR3 is TGTGCCAGCAGTTCCCGGGGTGGAGCACTGACCTACGAGCAGTACTTC. The chain joins TRBV6-5 to TRBJ2-7, with a possible D match to TRBD2 (5 bases). The V gene's germline CDR1 is MNHEY and CDR2 SVGAGI. The CDR3 extends over 16 amino acids. Deletions cut 4 bases from V and 2 bases from J, with 18 bases between.

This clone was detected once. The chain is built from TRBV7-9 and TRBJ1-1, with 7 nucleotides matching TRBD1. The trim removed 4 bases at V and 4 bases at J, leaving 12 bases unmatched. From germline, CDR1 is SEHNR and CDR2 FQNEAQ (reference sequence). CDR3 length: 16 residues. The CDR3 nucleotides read TGTGCCAGCAGCTCATCGACAGGGATACTGATCACTGAAGCTTTCTTT. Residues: CASSSSTGILITEAFF. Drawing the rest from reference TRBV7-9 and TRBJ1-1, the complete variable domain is DTGVSQNPRHKITKRGQNVTFRCDPISEHNRLYWYRQTLGQGPEFLTYFQNEAQLEKSRLLSDRFSAERPKGSFSTLEIQRTEQGDSAMYLCASSSSTGILITEAFFGQGTRLTVV.

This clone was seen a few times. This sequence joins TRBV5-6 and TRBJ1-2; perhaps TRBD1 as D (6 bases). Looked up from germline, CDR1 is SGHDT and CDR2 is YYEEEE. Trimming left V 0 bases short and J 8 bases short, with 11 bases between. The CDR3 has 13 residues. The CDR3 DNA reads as TGTGCCAGCAGCTTGGCCGGCAGGGGAGGCTACACCTTC. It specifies CASSLAGRGGYTF.

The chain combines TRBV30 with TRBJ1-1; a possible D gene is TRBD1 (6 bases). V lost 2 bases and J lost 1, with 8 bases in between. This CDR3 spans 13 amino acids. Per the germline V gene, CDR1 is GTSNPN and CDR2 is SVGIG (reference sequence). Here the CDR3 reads CAWSPDRNTEAFF. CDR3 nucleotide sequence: TGTGCCTGGAGTCCGGACAGGAACACTGAAGCTTTCTTT.

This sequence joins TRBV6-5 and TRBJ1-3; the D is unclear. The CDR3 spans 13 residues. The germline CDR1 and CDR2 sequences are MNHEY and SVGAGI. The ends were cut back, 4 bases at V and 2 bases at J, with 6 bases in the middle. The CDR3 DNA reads TGTGCCAGCAGTTTTTCTGCTGGAAACACCATATATTTT. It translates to CASSFSAGNTIYF.

CDR3 region: CASSLTLAGHYEQYF. The DNA of the CDR3 is TGTGCCAGCAGTTTAACACTAGCGGGTCACTACGAGCAGTACTTC. The chain employs TRBV28 and TRBJ2-7; 9 nucleotides line up with TRBD2. Germline trimming cut 2 bases from V and 3 bases from J; bases unmatched to any gene: 5. CDR1 is MDHEN and CDR2 is SYDVKM in the germline V gene. This CDR3 spans 15 amino acids. Variable domain in full (rest from reference TRBV28 and TRBJ2-7): DVKVTQSSRYLVKRTGEKVFLECVQDMDHENMFWYRQDPGLGLRLIYFSYDVKMKEKGDIPEGYSVSREKKERFSLILESASTNQTSMYLCASSLTLAGHYEQYFGPGTRLTVT.